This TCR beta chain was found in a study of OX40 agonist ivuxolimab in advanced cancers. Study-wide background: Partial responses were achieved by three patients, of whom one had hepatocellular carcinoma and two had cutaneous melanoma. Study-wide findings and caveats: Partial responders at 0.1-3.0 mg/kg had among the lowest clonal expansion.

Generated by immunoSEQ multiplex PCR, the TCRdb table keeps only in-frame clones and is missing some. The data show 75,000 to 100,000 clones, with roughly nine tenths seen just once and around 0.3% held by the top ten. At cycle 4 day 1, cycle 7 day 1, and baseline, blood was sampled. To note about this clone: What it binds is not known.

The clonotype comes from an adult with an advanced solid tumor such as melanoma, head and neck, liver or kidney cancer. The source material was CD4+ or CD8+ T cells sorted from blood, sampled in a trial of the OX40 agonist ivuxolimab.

As DNA, the CDR3 is TGCGCCAGCAGCCCACAGGGGGGGTCCTACGAGCAGTACTTC. This translates into CASSPQGGSYEQYF. V gene TRBV5-1 combines with J gene TRBJ2-7; tentatively, D is TRBD1 (8 bases). V was pared by 4 bases and J by 1 base, with 12 bases between. Germline V gene sequence: CDR1 SGHRS, CDR2 YFSETQ. The CDR3 runs 14 residues.